This TCR beta chain was captured in a study of CD4+ T cells in melanoma. Overall study results and limits: In melanoma, neoantigen-specific CD4+ T cells reportedly differed in differentiation state. CD8+ T cell, macrophage and B cell function reportedly correlated with neoantigen-specific CD4+ T cells.

Sequencing used immunoSEQ multiplex PCR; TCRdb keeps in-frame clones, though not all of them. This sample has 13,000 to 15,000 clones, with less than 65% found just once. This clone was detected a few times. Its target is unknown. Other DNA sequences of this sample code for an identical CDR3. The TCR sequence derives from a human donor with melanoma. The sequenced sample was cells from a culture (not recorded whether cultured in vitro).

The CDR3: CASSPDRGLNTEAFF. The CDR3 region has the DNA TGCGCCAGCAGCCCTGACAGGGGCCTGAACACTGAAGCTTTCTTT. The chain links TRBV5-1 to TRBJ1-1; 8 bases fit TRBD1. J lost 0 bases, V lost 4 bases, and 5 bases had no gene match. The CDR3 spans 15 residues. Per germline, CDR1 SGHRS and CDR2 YFSETQ. The whole variable domain, filled in from reference TRBV5-1 and TRBJ1-1, reads KAGVTQTPRYLIKTRGQQVTLSCSPISGHRSVSWYQQTPGQGLQFLFEYFSETQRNKGNFPGRFSGRQFSNSRSEMNVSTLELGDSALYLCASSPDRGLNTEAFFGQGTRLTVV.